Detailed here is one T cell receptor (beta chain). Its antigen is as yet unknown. In germline, CDR1 is SQVTM, CDR2 ANQGSEA. This CDR3 is 13 amino acids long. Losses at the gene ends were 7 bases for V and 0 bases for J; bases not matched to a gene: 6. The data belong to a study of CD8+ T cells in alopecia areata. Sequencing used cDNA as its template, made by extracting RNA and reverse transcribing it. Here immunoSEQ multiplex PCR was the method, and the copy in TCRdb shows in-frame clones only, minus some. The data contain under 150,000 clones, less than 65% of them singletons. Using a FACSAria, the CD4+ and CD8+ T cells were sorted from the PBMCs. Study-wide results and limits: Unlike in mice, where it was clearer, TCR sharing across patients was less clear, possibly HLA-related. Scalp sample data also include resident alphabeta T cells from normal skin. Higher clonality was seen in lesional scalp than in normal scalp, especially in alopecia totalis/universalis.

Input material: CD8+ T cells sorted from blood. The genes are TRBV29-1 and TRBJ2-7, with TRBD2 matching over 7 bases. This clonotype was obtained from a human donor in good health. CDR3 DNA: TGCAGCGCCTCTTCTAGCGGCTCCTACGAGCAGTACTTC. It encodes CSASSSGSYEQYF.